A selection of T cell receptor beta chains follows, all from one sample in a study of blood T cell repertoires in COVID-19. TCRdb's copy holds only in-frame clones and misses some; the assay was immunoSEQ multiplex PCR. The sample holds under 300,000 clones; around 90% are singletons and the top ten take approximately 1.5%. Sequencing was performed on PBMCs or T cells enriched from blood (not recorded which). Receptor source: a woman in her 40s who had recovered from COVID-19. Each CDR3 is given with its conserved first and last residue. A D gene is named only where the DNA matches it firmly. Not all rows give a size; the values are once, few, many and, for expanded clones, a class.

clone size: .
J gene: TRBJ2-1
D gene: .
V gene: TRBV2
CDR3 DNA: TGTGCCAGCCAGACTAGGGGGGGTGAGCAGTTCTTC
CDR3 protein: CASQTRGGEQFF

clone size: few
J gene: TRBJ1-6
D gene: .
V gene: TRBV4-1
CDR3 DNA: TGCGCCAGCAGCCAACGAGAGGGATATAATTCACCCCTCCACTTT
CDR3 protein: CASSQREGYNSPLHF

clone size: .
J gene: TRBJ2-3
D gene: TRBD1
V gene: TRBV13
CDR3 DNA: TGTGCCAGCAGCCCCGGGACAGGGAGCACAGATACGCAGTATTTT
CDR3 protein: CASSPGTGSTDTQYF

clone size: .
J gene: TRBJ1-4
D gene: .
V gene: TRBV2
CDR3 DNA: TGTGCCAGCAGGAGAGACAGCGCAACTAATGAAAAACTGTTTTTT
CDR3 protein: CASRRDSATNEKLFF

clone size: .
J gene: TRBJ2-1
D gene: TRBD2
V gene: TRBV19
CDR3 DNA: TGTGCCAGTAGTCGGACTAGCGAGGATGAGCAGTTCTTC
CDR3 protein: CASSRTSEDEQFF

clone size: .
J gene: TRBJ1-1
D gene: .
V gene: TRBV12-3/TRBV12-4
CDR3 DNA: TGTGCCAGCAGTTCTCAGGAGGACACTGAAGCTTTCTTT
CDR3 protein: CASSSQEDTEAFF

clone size: .
J gene: TRBJ2-2
D gene: TRBD1
V gene: TRBV27
CDR3 DNA: TGTGCCAGCAGTTTCAGGGGGCGGGACACCGGGGAGCTGTTTTTT
CDR3 protein: CASSFRGRDTGELFF

clone size: .
J gene: TRBJ2-1
D gene: .
V gene: TRBV5-1
CDR3 DNA: TGCGCCAGCAGCCTATCGCGGCAGCATAGCTCCTACAATGAGCAGTTCTTC
CDR3 protein: CASSLSRQHSSYNEQFF

clone size: .
J gene: TRBJ1-4
D gene: .
V gene: TRBV18
CDR3 DNA: TGTGCCAGCTCCCCCAGTTGGGACTTTAATGAAAAACTGTTTTTT
CDR3 protein: CASSPSWDFNEKLFF

clone size: .
J gene: TRBJ2-3
D gene: .
V gene: TRBV2
CDR3 DNA: TGTGCCAGCAGTGAAACTGGGCCGGATACGCAGTATTTT
CDR3 protein: CASSETGPDTQYF